This TCR beta chain was recovered during a study of regulatory T cells in long-lasting Graves disease. Overall study: Positivity for TSH receptor antibodies plus over 5 years of antithyroid drugs meant persistent Graves' disease.

V lost 1 base, J lost 4 bases, and 7 bases lay in between. The CDR3 is 13 amino acids. Germline CDR1 SNHLY, CDR2 FYNNEI. This clonotype was picked up a small number of times. The sample's time point: persistent/refractory GD, antithyroid drugs over 5 years with positive TRAb. Making the TCR library involved RNA that had been extracted from PBMCs. Diagnosis followed American Thyroid Association guidelines for Graves' disease. Arm-PCR of CDR3 regions and iRepertoire HTBI primers were the basis on which TCR beta libraries were built. MiXCR was run by TCRdb on the multiplex PCR reads, yielding one entry per CDR3 protein. The sample includes 300,000 to 500,000 distinct CDR3 sequences, less than 25% of them seen just once.

The sequencing here drew on peripheral blood mononuclear cells (PBMCs), taken when the disease was refractory, from a patient treated with antithyroid drugs. The V and J genes are TRBV2 and TRBJ1-1; D unresolved. This receptor was obtained from a female donor with Graves disease. The CDR3 loop is CASSEETATEAFF. DNA of the CDR3: TGTGCCAGCAGTGAAGAAACGGCCACTGAAGCTTTCTTT. The full variable domain, with the rest looked up from reference TRBV2 and TRBJ1-1, is EPEVTQTPSHQVTQMGQEVILRCVPISNHLYFYWYRQILGQKVEFLVSFYNNEISEKSEIFDDQFSVERPDGSNFTLKIRSTKLEDSAMYFCASSEETATEAFFGQGTRLTVV.